This T cell receptor (beta chain) was sequenced during a study of blood T cell repertoires in COVID-19. The protocol was immunoSEQ multiplex PCR, while the TCRdb copy is restricted to in-frame clones and leaves out a portion. The sample has fewer than 150,000 clones, roughly 84% seen once. The germline CDR1 and CDR2 sequences are SGHRS and YFSETQ. CDR3 size: 15 residues. Trimming left V 5 bases short and J 2 bases short, with 15 bases between. The sequenced sample was peripheral blood. The sequence was obtained from a man aged 40-55 years with acute or convalescent COVID-19. The genes are TRBV5-1 and TRBJ2-3, with D possibly matching TRBD2 (7 bases). The CDR3 sequence is CASRGLAGATDTQYF. The CDR3 nucleotides read TGCGCCAGCAGGGGGCTTGCGGGGGCCACAGATACGCAGTATTTT.